The 14 T cell receptor beta chains listed next were all sequenced from one sample in a study of post-analysis software for immune sequencing data. These receptors' targets are unknown. Study results and caveats: There were five TRBV segments more frequent in patients than controls, and TRBV5-6, TRBV5-1 and TRBV20-1 were among them.

Libraries were made from TCR beta cDNA, and they carried unique molecular identifiers. TCRdb re-analysed the PCR reads in MiXCR, keeping a single row per CDR3 protein. Altogether fewer than 850,000 distinct CDR3 sequences are present, roughly 30% being singletons, with the ten largest covering around 0.56%. The sample comprised blood. The receptors were gathered from a girl aged 10 to 17 with multiple sclerosis.

This chain links TRBV14 with TRBJ1-1, with a tentative D call TRBD1 (6 bases). There are 15 residues in the CDR3. Germline V gives CDR1 SGHDN, CDR2 FVKESK. Trimming removed 4 bases at V and 0 bases at J, with 12 bases between. CDR3 in DNA: TGTGCCAGCAGCCCTCAGACAGGCTTGAACACTGAAGCTTTCTTT. This sequence encodes CASSPQTGLNTEAFF.

V is TRBV5-1 and J is TRBJ2-7, with D possibly called TRBD1 or TRBD2 (5 bases each). The CDR3 runs to 14 residues. V was clipped by 1 base and J by 2 bases, with 10 bases between them. Germline CDR1 SGHRS, CDR2 YFSETQ. The CDR3 DNA reads TGCGCCAGCAGCTTGATGGGGGACCCCTACGAGCAGTACTTC. Translating it yields CASSLMGDPYEQYF.

In its sample, this clonotype was seen a few times. The CDR3 loop is CASSLGGQAYYGYTF. For the CDR3, the DNA is TGTGCCAGCAGCTTAGGGGGACAGGCCTACTATGGCTACACCTTC. The chain couples TRBV7-2 to TRBJ1-2; 8 nucleotides agree with TRBD1. Unmatched junction bases numbered 4, after V lost 1 base and J lost 3 bases. CDR1 and CDR2 (germline): SGHTA, FQGNSA. The CDR3 extends over 15 amino acids.

The rearrangement uses TRBV4-3 and TRBJ1-2; weak D call: TRBD1 (6 bases). Germline CDR1 and CDR2: LGHNA and YSLEER. The CDR3 totals 16 residues. V was cut by 0 bases and J by 8 bases, with 19 bases left in between. CDR3 region: CASSQDRGSAAGGYTF. The CDR3 nucleotides are TGCGCCAGCAGCCAAGATAGGGGGTCCGCCGCCGGGGGCTACACCTTC.

This clonotype occurred a few times. The CDR3 sequence: CASPAPGEPSTDTQYF. Written as DNA, the CDR3 is TGTGCCAGCCCAGCCCCCGGCGAGCCTAGCACAGATACGCAGTATTTT. This chain uses TRBV7-2 with TRBJ2-3; D remains ambiguous. V shed 8 bases and J shed 0 bases, with 18 bases lying between them. CDR3 length equals 16 residues. Germline lookup yields CDR1 SGHTA and CDR2 FQGNSA.

J is TRBJ2-1 and V is TRBV19, with 11 bases fitting TRBD1. The V gene's germline CDR1 is LNHDA and CDR2 SQIVND (reference sequence). The V gene end was trimmed by 2 bases and the J gene end by 3 bases; junction bases not matched to a gene: 6. The CDR3 runs 17 residues. In DNA, the CDR3 is TGTGCCAGTAGTATAAGGACAGGGGGCTCTATCTACAATGAGCAGTTCTTC. Protein: CASSIRTGGSIYNEQFF. Full variable domain (missing parts from reference TRBV19 and TRBJ2-1): DGGITQSPKYLFRKEGQNVTLSCEQNLNHDAMYWYRQDPGQGLRLIYYSQIVNDFQKGDIAEGYSVSREKKESFPLTVTSAQKNPTAFYLCASSIRTGGSIYNEQFFGPGTRLTVL.

A remark on this clonotype: A much larger clone differs from this one at a single base, so this may be a read error. J is TRBJ2-1 and V is TRBV7-9; 8 bases align to TRBD1. There are 15 residues in the CDR3. Trimming at V came to 3 bases and at J to 3 bases, leaving 4 bases not matched to a gene. The germline V gene has CDR1 SEHNR and CDR2 FQNEAQ (reference sequence). CDR3 protein: CASSLPTGDYNEQFF. The CDR3 bases are TGTGCCAGCAGCTTGCCGACAGGGGACTACAATGAGCAGTTCTTC.

The sample holds a few counts of this clonotype. The J gene is TRBJ2-3, the V gene TRBV20-1, with 10 bases identical to TRBD2. The CDR3 is 13 amino acids. CDR1 is DFQATT, CDR2 SNEGSKA, per germline (reference sequence). V shed 6 bases and J 5 bases; nucleotides not matched to a gene: 5. For the CDR3, the DNA is TGCAGTGCGAGCGGGAGGGCCTTAGATACGCAGTATTTT. It yields the protein CSASGRALDTQYF.

The genes are TRBV6-6 and TRBJ2-7; the match to TRBD2 covers 11 bases. The length of the CDR3 is 14 residues. V was clipped by 10 bases and J by 6 bases; unmatched bases: 11. Germline V gene lookup returns CDR1 MNHNY and CDR2 SVGAGI (reference sequence). In nucleotides, the CDR3 is TGTGCCACCACGTTAGCGGGAGGGCCTCGCGAGCAGTACTTC. Encoded protein: CATTLAGGPREQYF.

The V call is TRBV6-2 or TRBV6-3, the J call TRBJ1-2; TRBD1 might be the D (6 bases). Germline V lookup: CDR1 MNHEY, CDR2 SVGEGT. The V and J ends lost 3 bases and 6 bases respectively, with 20 bases between them. The CDR3 contains 16 residues. The CDR3 is CASSYPRQARGHGYTF. CDR3 sequence (DNA): TGTGCCAGCAGTTATCCTCGACAGGCCAGGGGCCATGGCTACACCTTC.

This chain connects TRBV20-1 to TRBJ2-1; 10 bases map to TRBD2. This CDR3 contains 15 residues. The germline gives CDR1 DFQATT, CDR2 SNEGSKA (reference sequence). V shed 5 bases and J 6 bases; nucleotides not matched to a gene: 10. Here the CDR3 DNA reads TGCAGTGCTGGCCGGCTAGCGGGAGATTTCAATGAGCAGTTCTTC. The encoded protein is CSAGRLAGDFNEQFF.

This chain uses TRBV29-1 with TRBJ1-5; D gene ambiguous. With 6 bases removed from V and 4 bases from J, the gap between germline ends came to 13 bases. Germline CDR1 reads SQVTM; CDR2 reads ANQGSEA. This CDR3 is built from 13 residues. The CDR3 region has the DNA TGCAGCGTCGCTTCAGCCCGGAATCAGCCCCAGCATTTT. This sequence encodes CSVASARNQPQHF.

This clonotype has at least ten counts. The chain employs TRBV7-2 and TRBJ2-3; D ambiguous. The CDR3 covers 14 residues. CDR1 and CDR2 (germline): SGHTA, FQGNSA. Trimming stripped 5 bases from V and 2 bases from J, with 11 bases between. The CDR3 loop is CASSPARLTDTQYF. The CDR3 DNA is TGTGCCAGCAGCCCCGCGCGGCTCACAGATACGCAGTATTTT.

The chain recombines TRBV6-5 with TRBJ1-5; 10 nucleotides agree with TRBD1. CDR1 and CDR2 (germline): MNHEY, SVGAGI. The CDR3 is 19 amino acids. The junction had 13 bases not matched to a gene; V was cut back by 2 bases and J by 3 bases. The CDR3 DNA sequence: TGTGCCAGCAGTTACCCCACTTCTCGGGGGACAGGGGACAATCAGCCCCAGCATTTT. Protein product: CASSYPTSRGTGDNQPQHF.